This note documents a single T cell receptor (beta chain) sequence. The antigen is unknown. This specimen comes from a study of cytomegalovirus exposure and HLA in healthy donors. Study-wide context: An earlier analysis identified approximately 120 million unique TCR beta sequences in about 179 million T cells. Study observations and caveats: A missense variant in DCLRE1C was later tied to TCR beta V- and J-gene trimming. Cytomegalovirus-associated TCR beta chains were listed, numbering 150 to 200.

The PCR ran on 60 Vbeta and 13 Jbeta primers. Generated by immunoSEQ multiplex PCR, the TCRdb table keeps only in-frame clones and is missing some. Of under 200,000 clones listed, around 80% are singletons. With V trimmed by 4 bases and J by 7 bases, 6 bases remained unmatched. Germline V gene data show CDR1 as MNHEY and CDR2 as SMNVEV (reference sequence). The CDR3 totals 14 residues. The chain links TRBV27 to TRBJ1-4; TRBD1 matches 7 bases. Sequences were obtained from PBMCs. The source is a man aged 35 to 55 in good health and CMV-seronegative. CDR3 coding DNA: TGTGCCAGCAGTTGGACAGGCGGTACTGAAAAACTGTTTTTT. Residues: CASSWTGGTEKLFF.